The rows below give T cell receptor beta chains drawn from one sample of a study of T-cell reconstitution after alpha-beta-depleted transplantation in children. MiXCR, run by TCRdb on the PCR reads, gives a single entry per CDR3 protein. The sample includes some 840,000 distinct CDR3 sequences, less than 20% of them seen just once. Sequenced here: PBMCs, mostly from graft donor cells, sampled 360 days after TCRalphabeta/CD19-depleted stem cell transplant. Receptor source: a male patient between 10 and 17 years old who had a stem cell transplant for acute lymphoblastic leukemia, so the T cells may come from the graft donor. Each CDR3 is given with its conserved first and last residue. D genes are given only for firm matches. A clone size is listed for some rows: how often the clone was seen (once, few, many), or a class if it is expanded.

v_call: TRBV7-8
j_call: TRBJ1-5
d_call: NA
clone_size: NA
cdr3_aa: CASSLWSRGGQPQHF
cdr3_nt: TGTGCCAGCAGCCTCTGGTCCAGGGGAGGTCAGCCCCAGCATTTT

v_call: TRBV18
j_call: TRBJ2-3
d_call: NA
clone_size: few
cdr3_aa: CASSRLQPDTQYF
cdr3_nt: TGTGCCAGCTCACGGTTACAACCAGATACGCAGTATTTT

v_call: TRBV29-1
j_call: TRBJ2-1
d_call: TRBD2
clone_size: NA
cdr3_aa: CSVQELAGGGEQFF
cdr3_nt: TGCAGCGTCCAGGAACTAGCGGGGGGAGGAGAGCAGTTCTTC

v_call: TRBV4-1
j_call: TRBJ2-2
d_call: NA
clone_size: few
cdr3_aa: CASSQDRAATGELFF
cdr3_nt: TGCGCCAGCAGCCAAGATCGAGCGGCCACCGGGGAGCTGTTTTTT

v_call: TRBV4-1
j_call: TRBJ2-1
d_call: TRBD2
clone_size: NA
cdr3_aa: CASSQVGTSGRVYNEQFF
cdr3_nt: TGCGCCAGCAGCCAAGTTGGGACTAGCGGGAGGGTCTACAATGAGCAGTTCTTC

v_call: TRBV12-3/TRBV12-4
j_call: TRBJ2-1
d_call: NA
clone_size: few
cdr3_aa: CASSGFAGLGVNEQFF
cdr3_nt: TGTGCCAGCAGTGGGTTCGCCGGGTTGGGCGTGAATGAGCAGTTCTTC

v_call: TRBV2
j_call: TRBJ2-3
d_call: TRBD2
clone_size: many
cdr3_aa: CASQRTSGSTDTQYF
cdr3_nt: TGTGCCAGCCAAAGGACTAGCGGGAGCACAGATACGCAGTATTTT

v_call: TRBV7-3
j_call: TRBJ2-5
d_call: TRBD2
clone_size: NA
cdr3_aa: CASSLTGGSSGMETQYF
cdr3_nt: TGTGCCAGCAGCTTAACGGGAGGGTCTAGCGGGATGGAGACCCAGTACTTC

v_call: TRBV9
j_call: TRBJ2-1
d_call: TRBD2
clone_size: NA
cdr3_aa: CASSARGPGLAYNEQFF
cdr3_nt: TGTGCCAGCAGCGCCAGAGGACCGGGACTAGCTTACAATGAGCAGTTCTTC

v_call: TRBV7-3
j_call: TRBJ2-7
d_call: NA
clone_size: many
cdr3_aa: CASSSETSYEQYF
cdr3_nt: TGTGCCAGCAGCTCCGAAACCTCCTACGAGCAGTACTTC

v_call: TRBV5-1
j_call: TRBJ2-3
d_call: TRBD2
clone_size: few
cdr3_aa: CASTPSSGRQSTDTQYF
cdr3_nt: TGCGCCAGCACCCCCTCTAGCGGCCGCCAGTCCACAGATACGCAGTATTTT

v_call: TRBV10-3
j_call: TRBJ2-2
d_call: NA
clone_size: few
cdr3_aa: CAISESPEVPLYTGELFF
cdr3_nt: TGTGCCATCAGTGAGTCGCCCGAGGTCCCCCTATACACCGGGGAGCTGTTTTTT

v_call: TRBV27
j_call: TRBJ1-6
d_call: TRBD1
clone_size: NA
cdr3_aa: CASSGAGTGQSPLHF
cdr3_nt: TGTGCCAGCAGTGGAGCCGGGACAGGGCAGTCACCCCTCCACTTT

v_call: TRBV5-1
j_call: TRBJ2-3
d_call: TRBD2
clone_size: NA
cdr3_aa: CASSRLAGETDTQYF
cdr3_nt: TGCGCCAGCAGCCGGTTAGCGGGAGAAACTGATACGCAGTATTTT

v_call: TRBV29-1
j_call: TRBJ1-1
d_call: NA
clone_size: few
cdr3_aa: CSVSTVNTEAFF
cdr3_nt: TGCAGCGTCTCGACAGTGAACACTGAAGCTTTCTTT

v_call: TRBV4-1
j_call: TRBJ2-7
d_call: NA
clone_size: many
cdr3_aa: CASSLLRVGYYEQYF
cdr3_nt: TGCGCCAGCAGCCTTCTCAGGGTGGGGTACTACGAGCAGTACTTC

v_call: TRBV29-1
j_call: TRBJ2-7
d_call: TRBD2
clone_size: NA
cdr3_aa: CSVEARVSSGTSGRAYEQYF
cdr3_nt: TGCAGCGTTGAAGCCCGTGTTAGCTCCGGGACTAGCGGGAGGGCCTACGAGCAGTACTTC

v_call: TRBV15
j_call: TRBJ2-5
d_call: NA
clone_size: NA
cdr3_aa: CATSRQKIETQYF
cdr3_nt: TGTGCCACCAGCAGACAGAAGATAGAGACCCAGTACTTC

v_call: TRBV7-6
j_call: TRBJ2-7
d_call: NA
clone_size: few
cdr3_aa: CASSLPKGTHSYEQYF
cdr3_nt: TGTGCCAGCAGCTTGCCTAAGGGGACACACTCCTACGAGCAGTACTTC

v_call: TRBV4-1
j_call: TRBJ2-2
d_call: NA
clone_size: few
cdr3_aa: CASSQEGLGTYTGELFF
cdr3_nt: TGCGCCAGCAGCCAAGAAGGTTTAGGGACATACACCGGGGAGCTGTTTTTT

v_call: TRBV7-8
j_call: TRBJ2-7
d_call: NA
clone_size: few
cdr3_aa: CAAGGEGSSYEQYF
cdr3_nt: TGTGCTGCAGGCGGAGAGGGGAGCTCCTACGAGCAGTACTTC

v_call: TRBV18
j_call: TRBJ2-3
d_call: TRBD2
clone_size: few
cdr3_aa: CASSSTSGIDTQYF
cdr3_nt: TGTGCCAGCTCATCGACTAGCGGGATCGATACGCAGTATTTT

v_call: TRBV20-1
j_call: TRBJ2-1
d_call: NA
clone_size: NA
cdr3_aa: CSHPLGPYNEQFF
cdr3_nt: TGCAGCCACCCTCTAGGCCCCTACAATGAGCAGTTCTTC

v_call: TRBV5-1
j_call: TRBJ1-2
d_call: NA
clone_size: NA
cdr3_aa: CASSLEWVNYGYTF
cdr3_nt: TGCGCCAGCAGCTTGGAGTGGGTTAACTATGGCTACACCTTC

v_call: TRBV18
j_call: TRBJ2-1
d_call: TRBD1
clone_size: NA
cdr3_aa: CASRGQRNEQFF
cdr3_nt: TGTGCCTCACGGGGACAGAGGAATGAGCAGTTCTTC

v_call: TRBV12-3/TRBV12-4
j_call: TRBJ2-3
d_call: NA
clone_size: NA
cdr3_aa: CASRLTAQDTQYF
cdr3_nt: TGTGCCAGCAGACTGACTGCCCAAGATACGCAGTATTTT

v_call: TRBV27
j_call: TRBJ2-7
d_call: NA
clone_size: few
cdr3_aa: CASSLSMGSYEQYF
cdr3_nt: TGTGCCAGCAGTTTATCGATGGGGTCCTACGAGCAGTACTTC

v_call: TRBV15
j_call: TRBJ2-5
d_call: NA
clone_size: NA
cdr3_aa: CATSRDLWQGGETQYF
cdr3_nt: TGTGCCACCAGCAGAGATTTATGGCAGGGGGGAGAGACCCAGTACTTC

v_call: TRBV27
j_call: TRBJ2-7
d_call: NA
clone_size: few
cdr3_aa: CASSYGSLYEQYF
cdr3_nt: TGTGCCAGCAGTTACGGGTCCCTCTACGAGCAGTACTTC

v_call: TRBV9
j_call: TRBJ2-1
d_call: NA
clone_size: few
cdr3_aa: CASSRTTGRGRDEQFF
cdr3_nt: TGTGCCAGCAGCAGAACGACAGGCCGGGGTCGGGATGAGCAGTTCTTC

v_call: TRBV11-2
j_call: TRBJ1-2
d_call: NA
clone_size: few
cdr3_aa: CASSRSDRNYGYTF
cdr3_nt: TGTGCCAGCAGCCGATCGGACAGAAACTATGGCTACACCTTC

v_call: TRBV12-3/TRBV12-4
j_call: TRBJ2-5
d_call: NA
clone_size: few
cdr3_aa: CASSLSQGRETQYF
cdr3_nt: TGTGCCAGCAGCCTCTCCCAGGGGAGAGAGACCCAGTACTTC

v_call: TRBV29-1
j_call: TRBJ2-3
d_call: TRBD1
clone_size: few
cdr3_aa: CSVDRATDTQYF
cdr3_nt: TGCAGCGTGGACAGGGCGACAGATACGCAGTATTTT

v_call: TRBV7-2
j_call: TRBJ2-1
d_call: NA
clone_size: few
cdr3_aa: CASSLWPIWERGSEQFF
cdr3_nt: TGTGCCAGCAGCTTATGGCCTATCTGGGAGAGGGGGAGTGAGCAGTTCTTC

v_call: TRBV21-1
j_call: TRBJ1-1
d_call: NA
clone_size: NA
cdr3_aa: CASSNRALNTEAFF
cdr3_nt: TGTGCCAGCAGCAACAGGGCGCTGAACACTGAAGCTTTCTTT

v_call: TRBV7-6
j_call: TRBJ2-7
d_call: TRBD2
clone_size: NA
cdr3_aa: CASSSLSGNPIRSYEQYF
cdr3_nt: TGTGCCAGCAGCTCGCTTAGCGGGAATCCGATCCGCTCCTACGAGCAGTACTTC

v_call: TRBV5-1
j_call: TRBJ2-7
d_call: NA
clone_size: NA
cdr3_aa: CASSLAGVLYVQYF
cdr3_nt: TGCGCCAGCAGCTTGGCCGGCGTCCTCTATGTGCAGTACTTC

v_call: TRBV4-1
j_call: TRBJ2-7
d_call: NA
clone_size: many
cdr3_aa: CASSQGRGRNSYEQYF
cdr3_nt: TGCGCCAGCAGCCAAGGACGGGGGCGGAACTCCTACGAGCAGTACTTC

v_call: TRBV25-1
j_call: TRBJ2-7
d_call: NA
clone_size: NA
cdr3_aa: CASSPEGGRVWYEQYF
cdr3_nt: TGTGCCAGCAGCCCAGAAGGGGGGCGGGTTTGGTACGAGCAGTACTTC

v_call: TRBV5-1
j_call: TRBJ2-1
d_call: TRBD2
clone_size: few
cdr3_aa: CASSAVLAGYNEQFF
cdr3_nt: TGCGCCAGCAGCGCGGTACTAGCGGGTTACAATGAGCAGTTCTTC

v_call: TRBV7-2
j_call: TRBJ2-1
d_call: NA
clone_size: few
cdr3_aa: CASSGRRSYNEQFF
cdr3_nt: TGTGCCAGCAGCGGACGGAGATCCTACAATGAGCAGTTCTTC

v_call: TRBV5-5
j_call: TRBJ2-1
d_call: TRBD2
clone_size: few
cdr3_aa: CASSLVAGGPVTHEQFF
cdr3_nt: TGTGCCAGCAGCTTGGTAGCGGGAGGGCCAGTGACACATGAGCAGTTCTTC

v_call: TRBV12-3/TRBV12-4
j_call: TRBJ2-1
d_call: NA
clone_size: NA
cdr3_aa: CASSLTRGYNEQFF
cdr3_nt: TGTGCCAGCAGCCTTACACGGGGATACAATGAGCAGTTCTTC

v_call: TRBV27
j_call: TRBJ1-4
d_call: TRBD1
clone_size: few
cdr3_aa: CASSSHVTGLATNEKLFF
cdr3_nt: TGTGCCAGCAGTAGTCATGTGACAGGGCTTGCAACTAATGAAAAACTGTTTTTT

v_call: TRBV4-1
j_call: TRBJ2-3
d_call: TRBD2
clone_size: NA
cdr3_aa: CASSPLLAGGFEYGTDTQYF
cdr3_nt: TGCGCCAGCAGCCCCTTACTAGCGGGAGGGTTTGAGTATGGCACAGATACGCAGTATTTT

v_call: TRBV7-9
j_call: TRBJ1-1
d_call: NA
clone_size: NA
cdr3_aa: CASSLGRGTIMNTEAFF
cdr3_nt: TGTGCCAGCAGCTTAGGAAGGGGGACAATAATGAACACTGAAGCTTTCTTT

v_call: TRBV29-1
j_call: TRBJ2-7
d_call: NA
clone_size: NA
cdr3_aa: CSVEDPASGLTGAYEQYF
cdr3_nt: TGCAGCGTTGAAGATCCAGCGTCGGGATTGACGGGAGCCTACGAGCAGTACTTC

v_call: TRBV29-1
j_call: TRBJ1-1
d_call: NA
clone_size: NA
cdr3_aa: CSVEGESTEAFF
cdr3_nt: TGCAGCGTTGAAGGGGAGAGCACTGAAGCTTTCTTT

v_call: TRBV11-2
j_call: TRBJ1-4
d_call: TRBD1
clone_size: NA
cdr3_aa: CASSLPGGNEKLFF
cdr3_nt: TGTGCCAGCAGCTTACCAGGGGGGAACGAAAAACTGTTTTTT

v_call: TRBV12-3/TRBV12-4
j_call: TRBJ1-1
d_call: NA
clone_size: few
cdr3_aa: CASSFDRRKNTEAFF
cdr3_nt: TGTGCCAGCAGTTTCGACAGGAGAAAGAACACTGAAGCTTTCTTT

v_call: TRBV9
j_call: TRBJ2-3
d_call: NA
clone_size: few
cdr3_aa: CASSVDRATDTQYF
cdr3_nt: TGTGCCAGCAGCGTAGATCGGGCCACAGATACGCAGTATTTT

v_call: TRBV29-1
j_call: TRBJ2-7
d_call: TRBD2
clone_size: NA
cdr3_aa: CSVAILAHTDEQYF
cdr3_nt: TGCAGCGTCGCTATACTAGCGCATACGGACGAGCAGTACTTC

v_call: TRBV7-9
j_call: TRBJ2-3
d_call: NA
clone_size: few
cdr3_aa: CASSFLLGSTDTQYF
cdr3_nt: TGTGCCAGCAGCTTCCTACTAGGGAGCACAGATACGCAGTATTTT

v_call: TRBV27
j_call: TRBJ2-1
d_call: NA
clone_size: many
cdr3_aa: CASSPRVYNEQFF
cdr3_nt: TGTGCCAGCAGTCCCAGGGTCTACAATGAGCAGTTCTTC

v_call: TRBV21-1
j_call: TRBJ2-5
d_call: NA
clone_size: many
cdr3_aa: CASPRDAGIQETQYF
cdr3_nt: TGTGCCAGCCCCCGGGACGCGGGGATCCAAGAGACCCAGTACTTC